Listed here are 11 T cell receptor beta chains from one sample, sequenced in a study of T cell responses to AZD1222 COVID-19 vaccine. The data were produced by immunoSEQ multiplex PCR, yet TCRdb's version contains in-frame clones alone and is incomplete. The sample records approximately 140,000 clones, 92% being singletons. This material consisted of peripheral blood, taken 28 days after the second AZD1222 dose. The receptors stem from an adult who received the AZD1222 COVID-19 vaccine.

The chain recombines TRBV15 with TRBJ2-7; the D call may be TRBD1 or TRBD2 (6 bases each). V lost 4 bases and J 1 base, leaving 11 bases between the germline ends. CDR3 size: 14 residues. CDR1 and CDR2 (germline): LNHNV, YYDKDF (reference sequence). The CDR3 sequence is CATSKGGLSYEQYF. The DNA of the CDR3 is TGTGCCACCAGCAAGGGGGGACTGTCCTACGAGCAGTACTTC.

The chain combines TRBV27 with TRBJ1-1; no clear D. V lost 1 base, J lost 8 bases, and 8 bases lay in between. The CDR3 contains 12 residues. CDR1 is MNHEY, CDR2 SMNVEV, per germline (reference sequence). DNA for the CDR3: TGTGCCAGCAGTTTATTGATGGGGGAAGCTTTCTTT. Its protein product is CASSLLMGEAFF.

The chain combines TRBV6-5 with TRBJ1-4; D is possibly TRBD1 (5 bases). V lost 0 bases to trimming and J lost 7 bases, with 12 bases between them. Germline V CDR1 and CDR2: MNHEY, SVGAGI. The length of the CDR3 is 15 residues. The CDR3 sequence: CASSYSRDGPEKLFF. CDR3 coding DNA: TGTGCCAGCAGTTACTCCCGGGACGGCCCTGAAAAACTGTTTTTT.

This sequence joins TRBV11-2 and TRBJ2-5; either TRBD1 or TRBD2 may fit D (5 bases each). Germline V gene lookup returns CDR1 SGHAT and CDR2 FQNNGV. The CDR3 sequence is 16 residues long. V lost 2 bases and J 2 bases, leaving 15 bases between the germline ends. The CDR3 DNA is TGTGCCAGCAGCTTACGTGGGGGAGCCCGACAAGAGACCCAGTACTTC. This sequence encodes CASSLRGGARQETQYF.

The chain is built from TRBV5-4 and TRBJ2-6; TRBD1 matches 9 bases. The CDR3 covers 18 residues. V lost 4 bases and J lost 0; bases outside the gene matches: 8. CDR1 SGHNT and CDR2 YYREEE come from the germline V gene (reference sequence). The CDR3 DNA is TGTGCCAGCAGCCCAAACGACAGGGGGGGCTCTGGGGCCAACGTCCTGACTTTC. Amino acid sequence: CASSPNDRGGSGANVLTF.

The rearrangement joins TRBV5-1 to TRBJ2-5, with 8 nucleotides matching TRBD1. The CDR3 consists of 14 residues. Germline V gives CDR1 SGHRS, CDR2 YFSETQ. The trim removed 4 bases at V and 1 base at J, leaving 3 bases unmatched. The CDR3 reads CASSIGQGQETQYF. The CDR3 region has the DNA TGCGCCAGCAGCATAGGACAGGGCCAAGAGACCCAGTACTTC.

CDR3 sequence (DNA): TGTGCCAGCAGAACGGAGTGGGAAGACCCAGATACGCAGTATTTT. Its translation: CASRTEWEDPDTQYF. The genes are TRBV6-5 and TRBJ2-3; D call uncertain. CDR3 length: 15 amino acids. The germline V gene has CDR1 MNHEY and CDR2 SVGAGI. V was trimmed by 6 bases and J by 4 bases, leaving 17 bases between them.

V and J are TRBV28 and TRBJ2-7, with TRBD2 identical over 11 bases. Germline CDR1 MDHEN, CDR2 SYDVKM. The CDR3 is 15 amino acids. Trimming cost V 5 bases and J 6 bases; bases outside gene matches: 9. The CDR3: CASSLPLAGGGEQYF. The CDR3 nucleotides are TGTGCCAGCAGTCTCCCCCTAGCGGGAGGAGGCGAGCAGTACTTC.

V is TRBV11-3 and J is TRBJ1-1; D is unclear. The length of the CDR3 is 15 residues. V was trimmed by 5 bases and J by 3 bases, leaving 16 bases between them. Germline V lookup: CDR1 SGHNT, CDR2 YENEEA. CDR3 DNA sequence: TGTGCCAGCAGCCCCAATTGGGAGGAGGACACTGAAGCTTTCTTT. This translates into CASSPNWEEDTEAFF.

In DNA form, the CDR3 reads TGTGCCATCAGAGAGACAGAGAAGAACACTGAAGCTTTCTTT. The encoded protein is CAIRETEKNTEAFF. The V and J genes are TRBV10-3 and TRBJ1-1, with a tentative D call TRBD1 (5 bases). CDR3 length equals 14 residues. Per the germline V gene, CDR1 is ENHRY and CDR2 is SYGVKD. With 6 bases removed from V and 1 base from J, the gap between germline ends came to 12 bases.

The chain employs TRBV28 and TRBJ2-3; 11 bases are shared with TRBD2. Germline V CDR1 and CDR2: MDHEN, SYDVKM. V shed 5 bases, J shed 1 base, and the junction held 5 bases outside the gene matches. The CDR3 contains 16 residues. CDR3 residues: CASSRGTSGRTDTQYF. The CDR3 coding sequence is TGTGCCAGCAGTCGTGGGACTAGCGGTCGCACAGATACGCAGTATTTT. The full variable domain, its missing parts supplied by reference TRBV28 and TRBJ2-3, is DVKVTQSSRYLVKRTGEKVFLECVQDMDHENMFWYRQDPGLGLRLIYFSYDVKMKEKGDIPEGYSVSREKKERFSLILESASTNQTSMYLCASSRGTSGRTDTQYFGPGTRLTVL.